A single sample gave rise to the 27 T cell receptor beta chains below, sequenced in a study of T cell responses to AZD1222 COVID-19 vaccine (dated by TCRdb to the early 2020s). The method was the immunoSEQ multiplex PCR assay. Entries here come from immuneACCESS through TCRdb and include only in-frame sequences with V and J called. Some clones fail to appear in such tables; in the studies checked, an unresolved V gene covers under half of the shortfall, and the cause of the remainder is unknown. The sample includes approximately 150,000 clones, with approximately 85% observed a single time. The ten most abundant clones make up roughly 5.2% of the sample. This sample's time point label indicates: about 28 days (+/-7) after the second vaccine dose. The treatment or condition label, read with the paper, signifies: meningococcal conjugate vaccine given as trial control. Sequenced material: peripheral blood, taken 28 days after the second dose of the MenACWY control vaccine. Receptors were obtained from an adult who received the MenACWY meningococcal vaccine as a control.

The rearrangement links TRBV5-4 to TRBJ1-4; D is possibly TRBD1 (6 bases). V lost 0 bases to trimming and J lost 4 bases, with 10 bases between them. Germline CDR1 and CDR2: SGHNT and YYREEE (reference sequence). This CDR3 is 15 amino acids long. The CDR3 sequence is CASSLARGSNEKLFF. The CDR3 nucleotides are TGTGCCAGCAGCTTGGCCAGGGGCAGTAATGAAAAACTGTTTTTT.

The CDR3 sequence is CASSVGQSNQPQHF. In DNA, the CDR3 is TGTGCCAGCAGCGTGGGACAGAGCAATCAGCCCCAGCATTTT. The chain employs TRBV6-6 and TRBJ1-5; 7 positions match TRBD1. This CDR3 is built from 14 residues. Germline CDR1 reads MNHNY; CDR2 reads SVGAGI (reference sequence). Trimming cost V 6 bases and J 1 base; bases outside gene matches: 3.

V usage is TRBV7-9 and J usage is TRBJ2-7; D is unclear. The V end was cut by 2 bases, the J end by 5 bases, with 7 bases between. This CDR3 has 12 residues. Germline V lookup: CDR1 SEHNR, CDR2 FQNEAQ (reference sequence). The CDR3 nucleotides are TGTGCCAGCAGCTTAAGGTTCAACGAGCAGTACTTC. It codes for CASSLRFNEQYF.

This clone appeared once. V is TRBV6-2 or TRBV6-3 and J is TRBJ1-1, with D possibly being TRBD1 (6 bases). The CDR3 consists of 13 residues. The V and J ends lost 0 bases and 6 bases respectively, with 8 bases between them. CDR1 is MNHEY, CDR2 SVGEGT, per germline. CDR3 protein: CASSYSKGAEAFF. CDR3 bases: TGTGCCAGCAGTTACTCGAAGGGGGCTGAAGCTTTCTTT.

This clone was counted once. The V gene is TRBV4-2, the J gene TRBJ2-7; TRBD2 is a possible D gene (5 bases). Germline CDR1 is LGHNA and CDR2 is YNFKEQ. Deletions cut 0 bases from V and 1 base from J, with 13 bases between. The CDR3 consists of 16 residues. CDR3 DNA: TGTGCCAGCAGCCAAGATTACAAGGGAGCGTCCTACGAGCAGTACTTC. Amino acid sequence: CASSQDYKGASYEQYF.

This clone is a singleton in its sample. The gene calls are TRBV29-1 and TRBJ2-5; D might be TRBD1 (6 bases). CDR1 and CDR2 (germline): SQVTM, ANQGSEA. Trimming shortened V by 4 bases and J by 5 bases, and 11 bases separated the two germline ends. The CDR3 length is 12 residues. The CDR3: CSVVRGSETQYF. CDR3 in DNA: TGCAGCGTTGTCAGGGGCAGCGAGACCCAGTACTTC. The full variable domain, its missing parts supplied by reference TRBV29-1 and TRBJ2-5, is SAVISQKPSRDICQRGTSLTIQCQVDSQVTMMFWYRQQPGQSLTLIATANQGSEATYESGFVIDKFPISRPNLTFSTLTVSNMSPEDSSIYLCSVVRGSETQYFGPGTRLLVL.

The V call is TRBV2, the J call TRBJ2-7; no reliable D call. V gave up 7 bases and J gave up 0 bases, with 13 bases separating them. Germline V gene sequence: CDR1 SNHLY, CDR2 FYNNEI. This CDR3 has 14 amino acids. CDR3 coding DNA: TGTGCCAGCATAAGCAGACCTAGCTCCTACGAGCAGTACTTC. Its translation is CASISRPSSYEQYF.

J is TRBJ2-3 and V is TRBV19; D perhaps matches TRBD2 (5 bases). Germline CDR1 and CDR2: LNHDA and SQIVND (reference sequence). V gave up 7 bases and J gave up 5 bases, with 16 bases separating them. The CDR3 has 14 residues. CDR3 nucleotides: TGTGCCAGTAAGGTACGGGGTCGAGGAGATACGCAGTATTTT. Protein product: CASKVRGRGDTQYF.

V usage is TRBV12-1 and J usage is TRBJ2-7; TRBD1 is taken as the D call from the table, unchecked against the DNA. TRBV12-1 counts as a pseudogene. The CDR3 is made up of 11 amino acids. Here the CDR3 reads CASSSTGGQYF. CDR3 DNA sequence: TGTGCCAGCAGCTCTACAGGGGGCCAGTACTTC.

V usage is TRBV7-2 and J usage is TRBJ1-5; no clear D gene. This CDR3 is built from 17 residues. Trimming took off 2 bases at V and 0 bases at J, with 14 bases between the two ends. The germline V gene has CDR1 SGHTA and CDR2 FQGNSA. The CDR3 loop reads CASSLMPGRYSNQPQHF. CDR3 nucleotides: TGTGCCAGCAGCTTAATGCCCGGCAGGTATAGCAATCAGCCCCAGCATTTT.

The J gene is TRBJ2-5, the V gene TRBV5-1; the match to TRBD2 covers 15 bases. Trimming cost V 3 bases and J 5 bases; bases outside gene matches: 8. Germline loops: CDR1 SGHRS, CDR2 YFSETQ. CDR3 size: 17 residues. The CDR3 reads CASSWGGLAGGLETQYF. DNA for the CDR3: TGCGCCAGCAGCTGGGGGGGACTAGCGGGAGGATTGGAGACCCAGTACTTC.

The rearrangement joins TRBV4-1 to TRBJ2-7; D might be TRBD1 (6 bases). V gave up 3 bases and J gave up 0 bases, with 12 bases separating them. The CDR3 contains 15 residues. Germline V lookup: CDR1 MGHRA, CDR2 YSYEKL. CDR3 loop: CASSQGRGSSYEQYF. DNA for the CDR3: TGCGCCAGCAGCCAGGGAAGGGGGAGCTCCTACGAGCAGTACTTC.

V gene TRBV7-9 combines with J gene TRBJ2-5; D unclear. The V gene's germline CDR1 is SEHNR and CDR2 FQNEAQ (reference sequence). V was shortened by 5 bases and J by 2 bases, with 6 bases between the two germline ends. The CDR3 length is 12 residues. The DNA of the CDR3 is TGTGCCAGCAGCCGGCAGCAAGAGACCCAGTACTTC. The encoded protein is CASSRQQETQYF.

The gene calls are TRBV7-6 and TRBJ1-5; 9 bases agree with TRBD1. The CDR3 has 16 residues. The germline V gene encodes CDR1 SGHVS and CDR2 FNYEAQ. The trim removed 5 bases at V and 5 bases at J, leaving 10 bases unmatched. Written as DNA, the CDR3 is TGTGCCAGCAGCCCCGGGGACAGGGATTGGTATCAGCCCCAGCATTTT. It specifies CASSPGDRDWYQPQHF. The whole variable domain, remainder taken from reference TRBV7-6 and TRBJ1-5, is GAGVSQSPRYKVTKRGQDVALRCDPISGHVSLYWYRQALGQGPEFLTYFNYEAQQDKSGLPNDRFSAERPEGSISTLTIQRTEQRDSAMYRCASSPGDRDWYQPQHFGDGTRLSIL.

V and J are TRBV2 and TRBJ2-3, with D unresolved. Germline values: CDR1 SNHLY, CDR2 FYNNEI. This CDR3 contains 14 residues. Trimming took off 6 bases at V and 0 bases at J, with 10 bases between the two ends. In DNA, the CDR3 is TGTGCCAGCAGCAAGACTTCTAGCACAGATACGCAGTATTTT. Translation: CASSKTSSTDTQYF.

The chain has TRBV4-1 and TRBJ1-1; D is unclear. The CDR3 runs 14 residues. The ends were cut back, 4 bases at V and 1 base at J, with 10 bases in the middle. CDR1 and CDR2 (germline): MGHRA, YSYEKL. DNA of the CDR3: TGCGCCAGCAGCCTGGACGGCGGGAACACTGAAGCTTTCTTT. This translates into CASSLDGGNTEAFF.

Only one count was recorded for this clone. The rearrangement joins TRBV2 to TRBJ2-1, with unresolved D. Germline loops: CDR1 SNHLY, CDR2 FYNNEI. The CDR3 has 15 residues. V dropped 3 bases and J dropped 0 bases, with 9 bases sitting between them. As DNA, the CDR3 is TGTGCCAGCAGTGAGGCGAGGAGCTCCTACAATGAGCAGTTCTTC. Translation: CASSEARSSYNEQFF.

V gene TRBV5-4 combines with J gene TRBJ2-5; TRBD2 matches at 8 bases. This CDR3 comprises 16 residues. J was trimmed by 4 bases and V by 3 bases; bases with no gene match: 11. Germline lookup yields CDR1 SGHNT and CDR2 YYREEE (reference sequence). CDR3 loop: CASSSLIAGNPETQYF. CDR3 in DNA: TGTGCCAGCAGCTCTCTTATAGCGGGAAACCCAGAGACCCAGTACTTC.

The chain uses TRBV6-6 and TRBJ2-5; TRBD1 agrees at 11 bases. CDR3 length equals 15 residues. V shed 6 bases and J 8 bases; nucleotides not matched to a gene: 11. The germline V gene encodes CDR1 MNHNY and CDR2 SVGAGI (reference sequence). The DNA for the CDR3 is TGTGCCAGCAGAAAAACCGGGACAGGGGGTGTTACCCAGTACTTC. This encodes CASRKTGTGGVTQYF.

CDR3 nucleotides: TGTGCCAGCAGCTTACGTGAAGGGAAAGACTCACCCCTCCACTTT. It codes for CASSLREGKDSPLHF. The chain recombines TRBV7-8 with TRBJ1-6; no definite D call. The germline V gene encodes CDR1 SGHVS and CDR2 FQNEAQ. The CDR3 is 15 residues long. Trimming took off 2 bases at V and 10 bases at J, with 15 bases between the two ends.

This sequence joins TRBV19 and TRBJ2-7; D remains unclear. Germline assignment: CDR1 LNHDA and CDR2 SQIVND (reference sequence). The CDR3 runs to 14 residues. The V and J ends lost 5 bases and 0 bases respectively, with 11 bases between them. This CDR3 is CASSVRISSYEQYF. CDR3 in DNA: TGTGCCAGTAGTGTCAGGATTAGCTCCTACGAGCAGTACTTC.

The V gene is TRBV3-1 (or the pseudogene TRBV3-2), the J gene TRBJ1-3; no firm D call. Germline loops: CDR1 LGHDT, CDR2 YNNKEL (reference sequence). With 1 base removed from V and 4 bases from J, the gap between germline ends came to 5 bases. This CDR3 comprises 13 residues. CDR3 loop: CASSQAGGNTIYF. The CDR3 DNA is TGTGCCAGCAGCCAAGCAGGAGGAAACACCATATATTTT.

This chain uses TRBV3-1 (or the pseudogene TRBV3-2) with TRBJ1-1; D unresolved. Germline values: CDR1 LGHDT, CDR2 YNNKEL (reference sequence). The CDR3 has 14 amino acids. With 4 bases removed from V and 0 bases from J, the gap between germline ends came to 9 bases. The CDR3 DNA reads TGTGCCAGCAGCCCCCTATTGATGAACACTGAAGCTTTCTTT. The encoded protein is CASSPLLMNTEAFF.

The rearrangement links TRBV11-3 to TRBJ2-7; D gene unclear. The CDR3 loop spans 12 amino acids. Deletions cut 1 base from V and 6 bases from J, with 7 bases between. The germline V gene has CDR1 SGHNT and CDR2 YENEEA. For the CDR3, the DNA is TGTGCCAGCAGCTTAGTTTACCGCGAGCAGTACTTC. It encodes CASSLVYREQYF.

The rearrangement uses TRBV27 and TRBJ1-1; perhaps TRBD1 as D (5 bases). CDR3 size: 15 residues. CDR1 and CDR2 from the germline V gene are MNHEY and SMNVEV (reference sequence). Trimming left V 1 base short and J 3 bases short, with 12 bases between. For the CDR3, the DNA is TGTGCCAGCAGTTTATTCCGCGGGGCCGACACTGAAGCTTTCTTT. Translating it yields CASSLFRGADTEAFF.

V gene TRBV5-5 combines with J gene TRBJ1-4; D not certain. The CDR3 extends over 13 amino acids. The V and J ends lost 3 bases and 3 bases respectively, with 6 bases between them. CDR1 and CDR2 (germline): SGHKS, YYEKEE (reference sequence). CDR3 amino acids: CASSSGANEKLFF. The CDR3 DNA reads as TGTGCCAGCAGCTCAGGAGCTAATGAAAAACTGTTTTTT.

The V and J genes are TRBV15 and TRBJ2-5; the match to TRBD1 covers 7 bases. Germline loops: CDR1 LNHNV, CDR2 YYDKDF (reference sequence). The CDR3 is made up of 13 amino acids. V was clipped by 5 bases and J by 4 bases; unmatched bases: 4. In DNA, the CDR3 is TGTGCCACCAGCTTCAGGGGGACAGAGACCCAGTACTTC. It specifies CATSFRGTETQYF.